The clone carrying this TCR beta chain was found a few times. The V end lost 0 bases, the J end lost 6 bases, and 12 bases lay between the germline ends. CDR3 length: 15 amino acids. In germline, CDR1 is MNHEY, CDR2 SVGEGT. This sample is part of a study of blood T cell repertoires in COVID-19. Generated by immunoSEQ multiplex PCR, the TCRdb table keeps only in-frame clones and is missing some. The sample contains fewer than 150,000 clones, approximately 90% of which appear only once. Sequencing was carried out using peripheral blood. This TCR came from a middle-aged woman with acute or convalescent COVID-19. V and J are TRBV6-2 or TRBV6-3 and TRBJ1-5; D remains ambiguous. The CDR3 DNA reads as TGTGCCAGCAGTTACTCTTCCGGGGAGAGTCAGCCCCAGCATTTT. Protein: CASSYSSGESQPQHF.